The rows below give T cell receptor beta chains drawn from one sample of a study of blood T cell repertoires in COVID-19. Profiling relied on immunoSEQ multiplex PCR, and the TCRdb table lists in-frame clones only, not all of them. The sample records about 150,000 clones, around four fifths being singletons. Sequencing was performed on PBMCs or T cells enriched from blood (not recorded which). The receptors come from a woman aged 45-59 years who had recovered from COVID-19. The CDR3 runs from the conserved cysteine through the conserved F or W. The order of the fields is V gene, J gene, CDR3 length, D gene, clone size, CDR3 DNA, CDR3 protein. A D gene is named only where the DNA matches it firmly. Rows give clone size only sometimes, using once, few, many, or a class for an expanded clone.

TRBV28	TRBJ1-2	17	.	.	TGTGCCAGCAGTTTATGGTCCGGGGCAGGGGTTGGTCGTGGCTACACCTTC	CASSLWSGAGVGRGYTF
TRBV6-4	TRBJ1-6	14	.	.	TGTGCCAGCAGTGACGGGAGGCCCCACTCACCCCTCCACTTT	CASSDGRPHSPLHF
TRBV19	TRBJ1-1	16	.	.	TGTGCCAGTAGATCTCCTCCGGGAGCCAAGAACACTGAAGCTTTCTTT	CASRSPPGAKNTEAFF
TRBV27	TRBJ1-1	14	TRBD1	.	TGTGCCAGCAGGTTAACAGGGGGGAGGACTGAAGCTTTCTTT	CASRLTGGRTEAFF
TRBV28	TRBJ1-2	13	.	.	TGTGCCAGCAGTTTTCAGGGTCTCTATGGCTACACCTTC	CASSFQGLYGYTF
TRBV7-9	TRBJ1-1	12	TRBD1	.	TGTGCCAGCAGCTCACAGGGGGATGAAGCTTTCTTT	CASSSQGDEAFF
TRBV28	TRBJ1-5	18	.	.	TGTGCCAGCAGTTTATTGGCCGGAGGCAGAGGAAGCAATCAGCCCCAGCATTTT	CASSLLAGGRGSNQPQHF
TRBV12-3/TRBV12-4	TRBJ1-1	13	.	.	TGTGCCAGCAGTTTTGGCCAGATCACTGAAGCTTTCTTT	CASSFGQITEAFF
TRBV14	TRBJ2-7	13	.	.	TGTGCCAGCAGTCAAACTGACATTTACGAGCAGTACTTC	CASSQTDIYEQYF
TRBV28	TRBJ1-3	12	.	few	TGTGCCAGCGGGGGACATGGAAACACCATATATTTT	CASGGHGNTIYF
TRBV7-2	TRBJ1-4	15	.	few	TGTGCCAGCAGCTCCCAGGGGACAACTAATGAAAAACTGTTTTTT	CASSSQGTTNEKLFF
TRBV2	TRBJ1-4	15	TRBD1	.	TGTGCCAGCAGTGAAGCGGGCGACAGGGGCGAAAAACTGTTTTTT	CASSEAGDRGEKLFF
TRBV7-9	TRBJ1-1	14	.	.	TGTGCCAGCAGCTTAGTGGGAGGGCGTGGTGAAGCTTTCTTT	CASSLVGGRGEAFF